This T cell receptor beta chain stems from a study of blood T cells in healthy people across ages. Through a sample-barcoded 5' primer and a J-beta primer mix, a second PCR was run for roughly 6 to 11 cycles. Using its own MiXCR run on the 5' RACE reads, TCRdb lists one record per CDR3 protein. Of hundreds of thousands of distinct CDR3 sequences detected, roughly 60% appear once; the ten largest clones hold roughly 22%. It was 8 to 10 milliliters of peripheral blood that were drawn from each donor. CDR3 length equals 14 residues. Regarding the study as a whole: Unsorted PBMCs ruled out conclusive naive versus antigen-experienced comparison.

Details on this clonotype: Its antigen is unknown.

Sequencing was performed on blood. V and J are TRBV21-1 and TRBJ2-7; no DNA check was done on the table's D call, TRBD1. The J call may be wrong; the DNA end is better matched by TRBJ2-5. TRBV21-1 is annotated as a pseudogene. The source of this sequence is a young man in good health. Written as DNA, the CDR3 is TGTGCCAGCAGCAAACCGGGAGGGGGAGAGACCCAGTACTTC. Encoded protein: CASSKPGGGETQYF.